One and the same sample provided the 8 T cell receptor beta chains below, sequenced in a study of T cells in Graves' hyperthyroidism and ophthalmopathy. Researchers amplified the TCR beta CDR3 regions from RNA transcripts. First-round RT-PCR with HTBI primers amplified the TCR CDR3 region. Via MiXCR, TCRdb re-called the multiplex PCR reads, giving one row per CDR3 protein. The sample holds around 500,000 distinct CDR3 sequences, about 16% seen once. The source material was blood. These receptor sequences come from a woman aged 25 to 39 with Graves' ophthalmopathy.

Comments on this clonotype: One end of the junction fails to match germline, which may point to a read error. The J gene is TRBJ2-1, the V gene TRBV9; 7 nucleotides line up with TRBD1. CDR1 and CDR2 from the germline V gene are SGDLS and YYNGEE. This CDR3 region has 21 residues. The CDR3 coding sequence is TGTGTCAGCAGTCCCTGGGCCCAAACAGGGGCCCTCCCTAGATCGGACAATGAGCAGTTCTTC. Translating it yields CVSSPWAQTGALPRSDNEQFF.

This clonotype was picked up many times. The CDR3 sequence: CSAQGLAVEQFF. Written as DNA, the CDR3 is TGCAGTGCCCAAGGACTAGCTGTTGAGCAGTTCTTC. V gene TRBV20-1 combines with J gene TRBJ2-1, with 8 bases aligning to TRBD2. Looked up from germline, CDR1 is DFQATT and CDR2 is SNEGSKA (reference sequence). V was clipped by 6 bases and J by 9 bases; unmatched bases: 7. The CDR3 is made up of 12 amino acids.

This clonotype was counted many times. The chain recombines TRBV18 with TRBJ1-1; no definite D call. CDR1 and CDR2 (germline): KGHSH, LQKENI. Trimming stripped 2 bases from V and 4 bases from J, with 11 bases between. The CDR3 has 14 residues. The CDR3 spells CASSPIGLVTEAFF. The CDR3, as DNA: TGTGCCAGCTCACCAATAGGGTTGGTCACTGAAGCTTTCTTT.

This clonotype was detected many times. This chain uses TRBV28 with TRBJ2-1; 7 bases align to TRBD1. Germline V lookup: CDR1 MDHEN, CDR2 SYDVKM. V dropped 6 bases and J dropped 2; count of bases not matched to a gene: 7. The CDR3 spans 15 residues. The CDR3: CASRWLGGTYNEQFF. CDR3 sequence (DNA): TGTGCCAGCAGATGGTTAGGGGGCACCTACAATGAGCAGTTCTTC.

This clonotype was seen at least ten times. The CDR3 sequence is CASSRADGYTF. In nucleotides, the CDR3 is TGTGCCAGCAGTCGGGCAGATGGCTACACCTTC. The rearrangement links TRBV28 to TRBJ1-2; unclear D gene. There are 11 residues in the CDR3. With 5 bases removed from V and 6 bases from J, the gap between germline ends came to 7 bases. Per the germline V gene, CDR1 is MDHEN and CDR2 is SYDVKM.

Concerning this clonotype: Its ends do not fully match the called genes, so a read error is possible. The chain uses TRBV5-1 and TRBJ2-7; D might be TRBD1 (8 bases). Germline lookup yields CDR1 SGHRS and CDR2 YFSETQ. There are 14 residues in the CDR3. CDR3 loop: CASSKQGGAYEQYF. CDR3 sequence (DNA): TGTGCCAGCAGCAAACAGGGGGGGGCCTACGAGCAGTACTTC. The whole variable domain, filled in from reference TRBV5-1 and TRBJ2-7, reads KAGVTQTPRYLIKTRGQQVTLSCSPISGHRSVSWYQQTPGQGLQFLFEYFSETQRNKGNFPGRFSGRQFSNSRSEMNVSTLELGDSALYLCASSKQGGAYEQYFGPGTRLTVT.

The sample holds many counts of this clonotype. V and J are TRBV20-1 and TRBJ2-4; D remains unclear. V gave up 1 base and J gave up 9 bases, with 19 bases separating them. The CDR3 is made up of 15 amino acids. From germline, CDR1 is DFQATT and CDR2 SNEGSKA (reference sequence). The CDR3 here is CSARVMGQLNVIQYF. The CDR3, as DNA: TGCAGTGCTAGAGTCATGGGTCAGCTCAACGTCATTCAGTACTTC.

The V call is TRBV10-1, the J call TRBJ2-3; the match to TRBD2 covers 13 bases. The ends lost 6 bases at V and 4 bases at J; junction bases unmatched: 7. The CDR3 totals 16 residues. CDR1 and CDR2 from the germline V gene are WNHNN and SYGVQD (reference sequence). CDR3 nucleotides: TGCGCCAGCAGAGAAGGACTAGCGGGAGTGCCAGATACGCAGTATTTT. This codes for CASREGLAGVPDTQYF.